What follows is one T cell receptor (beta chain) and its context. The target antigen is unknown. Sequencing was performed with immunoSEQ multiplex PCR; in TCRdb, only in-frame clones are kept and a portion is missing. The profile covers 65,000 to 95,000 clones, with 92% appearing a single time and roughly 7% taken by the ten largest. The data belong to a study of T cell responses to AZD1222 COVID-19 vaccine. Study-wide results and caveats: Spike was spanned by vaccine-associated CD4 TCRs, which were dominant at 160-218 and 743-854. Most donors were white British and more were female, and clonal diversity was possibly underestimated.

This CDR3 comprises 17 residues. V lost 0 bases and J lost 4; bases outside the gene matches: 8. Looked up from germline, CDR1 is LGHNA and CDR2 is YSLEER. This sequence joins TRBV4-3 and TRBJ2-1; 8 bases align to TRBD2. The material was peripheral blood, obtained on day 0 of MenACWY control vaccination. The sequence was obtained from an adult in good health. The CDR3 region is CASSQEGAGEAYNEQFF. The DNA of the CDR3 is TGCGCCAGCAGCCAAGAGGGAGCGGGAGAGGCTTACAATGAGCAGTTCTTC.